This TCR beta chain was recovered during a study of post-analysis software for immune sequencing data. Notes on the study in general: Patients had higher frequencies than controls of a few TRBV segments, including TRBV5-6, TRBV5-1 and TRBV20-1.

TCR beta cDNA libraries had unique molecular identifiers. TCRdb used MiXCR to reprocess the PCR reads, holding one entry per CDR3 protein. Among 550,000 to 700,000 distinct CDR3 sequences, roughly 45% were seen once, and the ten largest hold roughly 1.7%. With regard to this clonotype: Its antigen is currently unknown.

V dropped 5 bases and J dropped 5; count of bases not matched to a gene: 8. CDR1 is SGHDT, CDR2 YYEEEE, per germline. The CDR3 extends over 14 amino acids. The receptor comes from a girl between 5 and 17 years old with multiple sclerosis. The sample taken for sequencing was blood. The rearrangement joins TRBV5-6 to TRBJ2-3; TRBD2 matches 7 bases. The DNA for the CDR3 is TGTGCCAGCAGGGCTGGTACTAGCGAAGATACGCAGTATTTT. This sequence encodes CASRAGTSEDTQYF.